The present TCR beta chain was sequenced within a study of response to subunit inactivated influenza vaccine. TCRdb called the RT-PCR reads again in MiXCR, with one record for every CDR3 protein. The table lists about 190,000 distinct CDR3 sequences, 13% to 15% of them singletons, with 26% in the top ten. Concerning this clonotype: Antigen specificity is unknown.

Overall study findings and caveats: The authors put forward the suggestion that each seasonal influenza vaccination may bring in only a limited number of new T cells.

There are 15 residues in the CDR3. Germline V CDR1 and CDR2: SGHDT, YYEEEE. Trimming removed 0 bases from V and 3 bases from J; junction bases left unmatched: 3. This TCR came from a man in his forties or fifties who received an inactivated influenza vaccine. This rearrangement joins TRBV5-6 to TRBJ2-7; 10 nucleotides match TRBD2. The specimen comprised CD8+ T cells sorted from PBMCs, sampled 4 to 6 days after vaccination. The CDR3 DNA sequence: TGTGCCAGCAGCTTGGCCCTAGCGGGAGTCTACGAGCAGTACTTC. Its protein product is CASSLALAGVYEQYF. The variable domain in full, with the rest retrieved from reference TRBV5-6 and TRBJ2-7, is DAGVTQSPTHLIKTRGQQVTLRCSPKSGHDTVSWYQQALGQGPQFIFQYYEEEERQRGNFPDRFSGHQFPNYSSELNVNALLLGDSALYLCASSLALAGVYEQYFGPGTRLTVT.